A selection of T cell receptor beta chains follows, all from one sample in a study of CD8+ T cells in alopecia areata. TCRdb keeps only in-frame clones here, not all; method: immunoSEQ multiplex PCR. Of some 16,000 clones in the sample, 60% were seen once. The material sequenced was skin. The receptor set was obtained from a human donor with alopecia areata. The CDR3 runs from the conserved cysteine through the conserved F or W. Each record gives: clone size, D gene, J gene, V gene, CDR3 length, CDR3 protein, CDR3 DNA. A D gene is named only where the DNA matches it firmly. Clone size is not always given. Where it is, it says once, few, many or a class for expanded clones.

clone_size: NA
d_call: TRBD2
j_call: TRBJ2-2
v_call: TRBV5-6
cdr3_length: 17
cdr3_aa: CASSSGLAGENTGELFF
cdr3_nt: TGTGCCAGCAGCTCGGGACTAGCGGGGGAGAACACCGGGGAGCTGTTTTTT

clone_size: few
d_call: TRBD2
j_call: TRBJ2-1
v_call: TRBV11-2
cdr3_length: 19
cdr3_aa: CASSLGGTSGRESYNEQFF
cdr3_nt: TGTGCCAGCAGCTTAGGAGGGACTAGCGGGAGGGAGTCCTACAATGAGCAGTTCTTC

clone_size: once
d_call: NA
j_call: TRBJ1-2
v_call: TRBV7-9
cdr3_length: 12
cdr3_aa: CASSLVGSGYTF
cdr3_nt: TGTGCCAGCAGCTTAGTTGGGAGTGGCTACACCTTC

clone_size: few
d_call: NA
j_call: TRBJ1-1
v_call: TRBV6-1
cdr3_length: 13
cdr3_aa: CASSAGAHTEAFF
cdr3_nt: TGTGCCAGCAGTGCCGGGGCACACACTGAAGCTTTCTTT

clone_size: few
d_call: TRBD1
j_call: TRBJ2-2
v_call: TRBV5-1
cdr3_length: 13
cdr3_aa: CASGTGGTGELFF
cdr3_nt: TGCGCCAGCGGGACAGGAGGCACCGGGGAGCTGTTTTTT

clone_size: NA
d_call: NA
j_call: TRBJ2-7
v_call: TRBV7-2
cdr3_length: 17
cdr3_aa: CASSLVGGQANSYEQYF
cdr3_nt: TGTGCCAGCAGCTTAGTCGGGGGTCAAGCTAACTCCTACGAGCAGTACTTC

clone_size: NA
d_call: TRBD1
j_call: TRBJ1-1
v_call: TRBV28
cdr3_length: 14
cdr3_aa: CASSPGQGHTEAFF
cdr3_nt: TGTGCCAGCAGTCCGGGACAGGGACACACTGAAGCTTTCTTT

clone_size: few
d_call: NA
j_call: TRBJ2-1
v_call: TRBV4-1
cdr3_length: 15
cdr3_aa: CASSQSPDGLNEQFF
cdr3_nt: TGCGCCAGCAGCCAAAGTCCGGACGGGTTGAATGAGCAGTTCTTC

clone_size: few
d_call: NA
j_call: TRBJ2-5
v_call: TRBV27
cdr3_length: 13
cdr3_aa: CASSGDSRETQYF
cdr3_nt: TGTGCCAGCAGTGGAGACAGCCGAGAGACCCAGTACTTC

clone_size: NA
d_call: TRBD2
j_call: TRBJ2-1
v_call: TRBV5-1
cdr3_length: 14
cdr3_aa: CASSSDGLANEQFF
cdr3_nt: TGCGCCAGCAGCTCGGACGGACTAGCAAATGAGCAGTTCTTC

clone_size: few
d_call: NA
j_call: TRBJ2-1
v_call: TRBV7-4
cdr3_length: 14
cdr3_aa: CASSPAGNSGEQFF
cdr3_nt: TGTGCCAGCAGCCCAGCCGGGAACTCGGGTGAGCAGTTCTTC

clone_size: few
d_call: NA
j_call: TRBJ2-6
v_call: TRBV19
cdr3_length: 16
cdr3_aa: CASTLPLGAGANVLTF
cdr3_nt: TGTGCCAGTACTCTACCGCTGGGGGCTGGGGCCAACGTCCTGACTTTC

clone_size: few
d_call: NA
j_call: TRBJ1-2
v_call: TRBV6-6
cdr3_length: 16
cdr3_aa: CASSYPRGSVNYGYTF
cdr3_nt: TGTGCCAGCAGTTATCCGCGGGGCAGTGTCAACTATGGCTACACCTTC

clone_size: NA
d_call: NA
j_call: TRBJ2-2
v_call: TRBV15
cdr3_length: 12
cdr3_aa: CATSRNTGELFF
cdr3_nt: TGTGCCACCAGCAGGAACACCGGGGAGCTGTTTTTT

clone_size: NA
d_call: NA
j_call: TRBJ2-4
v_call: TRBV2
cdr3_length: 14
cdr3_aa: CASISSDTEGIQYF
cdr3_nt: TGTGCCAGCATCAGCAGTGACACCGAGGGCATTCAGTACTTC

clone_size: medium-sized
d_call: TRBD2
j_call: TRBJ2-3
v_call: TRBV4-1
cdr3_length: 19
cdr3_aa: CASSQEGTAGVGSTDTQYF
cdr3_nt: TGCGCCAGCAGCCAAGAAGGAACAGCGGGAGTGGGGAGCACAGATACGCAGTATTTT